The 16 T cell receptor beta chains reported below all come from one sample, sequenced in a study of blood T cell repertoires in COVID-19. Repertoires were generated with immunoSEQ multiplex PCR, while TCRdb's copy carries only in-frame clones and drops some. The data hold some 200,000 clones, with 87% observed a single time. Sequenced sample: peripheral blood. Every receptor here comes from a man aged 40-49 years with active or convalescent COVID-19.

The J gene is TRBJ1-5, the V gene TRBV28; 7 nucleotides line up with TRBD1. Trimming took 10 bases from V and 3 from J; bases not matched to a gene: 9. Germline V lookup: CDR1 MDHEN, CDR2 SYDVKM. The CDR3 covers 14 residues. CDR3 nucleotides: TGTGCCACCTGGACAGGAGTATCCAATCAGCCCCAGCATTTT. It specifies CATWTGVSNQPQHF.

DNA of the CDR3: TGTGCCAGCAGCGTCGGGGGACAGGGTGGGAAGGAGACCCAGTACTTC. Translating it yields CASSVGGQGGKETQYF. This chain uses TRBV9 with TRBJ2-5; TRBD1 matches at 9 bases. Germline V gene data show CDR1 as SGDLS and CDR2 as YYNGEE. The CDR3 consists of 16 residues. V shed 2 bases, J shed 5 bases, and the junction held 10 bases outside the gene matches.

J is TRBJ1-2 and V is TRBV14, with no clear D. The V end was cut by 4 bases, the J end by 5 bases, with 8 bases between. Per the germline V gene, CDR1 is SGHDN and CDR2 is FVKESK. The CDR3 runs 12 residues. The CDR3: CASSPGMYGYTF. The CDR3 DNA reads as TGTGCCAGCAGCCCCGGGATGTATGGCTACACCTTC.

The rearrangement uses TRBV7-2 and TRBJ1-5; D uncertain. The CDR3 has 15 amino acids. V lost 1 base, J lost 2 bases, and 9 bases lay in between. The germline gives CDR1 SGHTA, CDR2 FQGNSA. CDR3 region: CASSLGHAGNQPQHF. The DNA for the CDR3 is TGTGCCAGCAGCTTAGGGCATGCGGGCAATCAGCCCCAGCATTTT.

The CDR3 protein is CASSLAGASAETQYF. The CDR3 DNA is TGTGCCAGCAGCTTAGCGGGGGCGTCGGCAGAGACCCAGTACTTC. The chain couples TRBV7-2 to TRBJ2-5; weak D call: TRBD1 (6 bases). The ends were cut back, 0 bases at V and 4 bases at J, with 12 bases in the middle. The CDR3 totals 15 residues. From germline, CDR1 is SGHTA and CDR2 FQGNSA.

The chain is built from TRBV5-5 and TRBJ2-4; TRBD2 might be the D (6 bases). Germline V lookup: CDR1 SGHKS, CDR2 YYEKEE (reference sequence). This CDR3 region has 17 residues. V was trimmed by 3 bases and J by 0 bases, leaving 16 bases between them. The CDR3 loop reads CASSSGPGVGAKNIQYF. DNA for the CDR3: TGTGCCAGCAGCTCAGGCCCGGGGGTGGGAGCCAAAAACATTCAGTACTTC.

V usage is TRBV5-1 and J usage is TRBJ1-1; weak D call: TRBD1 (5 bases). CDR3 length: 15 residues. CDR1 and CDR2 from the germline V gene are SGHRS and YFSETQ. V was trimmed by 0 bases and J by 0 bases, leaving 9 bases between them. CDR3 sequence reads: CASSLGTRMNTEAFF. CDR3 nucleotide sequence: TGCGCCAGCAGCTTGGGGACAAGAATGAACACTGAAGCTTTCTTT.

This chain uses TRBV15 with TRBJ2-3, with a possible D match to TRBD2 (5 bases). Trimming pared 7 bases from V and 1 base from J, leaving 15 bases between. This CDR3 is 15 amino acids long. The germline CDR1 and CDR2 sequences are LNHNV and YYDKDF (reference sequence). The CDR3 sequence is CATTPTGSRTDTQYF. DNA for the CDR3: TGTGCCACCACTCCAACGGGATCCCGCACAGATACGCAGTATTTT.

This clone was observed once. The CDR3: CATSERDNQPQHF. For the CDR3, the DNA is TGTGCCACCAGTGAGAGGGACAACCAGCCCCAGCATTTT. The chain combines TRBV24-1 with TRBJ1-5, with D tentatively TRBD1 (6 bases). The CDR3 totals 13 residues. V shed 4 bases and J shed 7 bases, with 10 bases lying between them. Germline V gene data show CDR1 as KGHDR and CDR2 as SFDVKD.

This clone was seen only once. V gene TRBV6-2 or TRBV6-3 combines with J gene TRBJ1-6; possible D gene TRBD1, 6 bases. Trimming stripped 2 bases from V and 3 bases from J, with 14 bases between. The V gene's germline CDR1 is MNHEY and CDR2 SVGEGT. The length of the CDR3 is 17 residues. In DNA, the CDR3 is TGTGCCAGCAGTTACGTGGGGGCGACCTTCTATAATTCACCCCTCCACTTT. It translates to CASSYVGATFYNSPLHF.

The CDR3 region is CASSAAEGRAGEKLFF. The DNA for the CDR3 is TGCGCCAGCAGTGCCGCGGAGGGCAGGGCCGGTGAAAAACTGTTTTTT. The J gene is TRBJ1-4, the V gene TRBV10-2, with D possibly being TRBD1 (5 bases). In germline, CDR1 is WSHSY, CDR2 SAAADI. V was pared by 4 bases and J by 7 bases, with 19 bases between. This CDR3 contains 16 residues.

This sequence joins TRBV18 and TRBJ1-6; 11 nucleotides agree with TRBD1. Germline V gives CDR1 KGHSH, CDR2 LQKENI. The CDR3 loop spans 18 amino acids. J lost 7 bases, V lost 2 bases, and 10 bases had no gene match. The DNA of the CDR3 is TGTGCCAGCTCACCATCTCACTTTGGGACAGGGGGGAATTCACCCCTCCACTTT. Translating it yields CASSPSHFGTGGNSPLHF.

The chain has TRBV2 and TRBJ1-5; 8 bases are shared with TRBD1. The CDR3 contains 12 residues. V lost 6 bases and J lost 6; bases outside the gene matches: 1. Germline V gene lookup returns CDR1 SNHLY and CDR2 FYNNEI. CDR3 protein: CASRTGVQPQHF. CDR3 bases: TGTGCCAGCAGGACAGGGGTTCAGCCCCAGCATTTT. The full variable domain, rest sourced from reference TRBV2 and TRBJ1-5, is EPEVTQTPSHQVTQMGQEVILRCVPISNHLYFYWYRQILGQKVEFLVSFYNNEISEKSEIFDDQFSVERPDGSNFTLKIRSTKLEDSAMYFCASRTGVQPQHFGDGTRLSIL.

CDR3 region: CASSVSGTANTGELFF. For the CDR3, the DNA is TGTGCCAGCAGCGTCTCCGGGACAGCCAACACCGGGGAGCTGTTTTTT. The chain couples TRBV9 to TRBJ2-2; 7 nucleotides agree with TRBD1. This CDR3 spans 16 amino acids. Germline V gene sequence: CDR1 SGDLS, CDR2 YYNGEE. The junction had 6 bases not matched to a gene; V was cut back by 2 bases and J by 2 bases.

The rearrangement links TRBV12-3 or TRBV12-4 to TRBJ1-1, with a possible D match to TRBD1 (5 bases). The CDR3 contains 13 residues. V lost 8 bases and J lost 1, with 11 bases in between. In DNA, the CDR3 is TGTGCCAGCCGACAGAGGCCGAACACTGAAGCTTTCTTT. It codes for CASRQRPNTEAFF.

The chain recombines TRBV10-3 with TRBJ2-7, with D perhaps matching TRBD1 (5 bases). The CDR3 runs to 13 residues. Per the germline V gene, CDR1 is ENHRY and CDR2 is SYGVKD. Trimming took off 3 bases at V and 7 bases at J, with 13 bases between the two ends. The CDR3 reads CAISEGQGTEQYF. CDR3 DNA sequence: TGTGCCATCAGTGAAGGGCAGGGTACGGAGCAGTACTTC.